Following are 24 T cell receptor beta chains from one sample sequenced in a study of T-cell memory formation after mild COVID-19. TCRdb ran MiXCR on the 5' RACE reads and lists one entry per CDR3 protein. The sample records around 80,000 distinct CDR3 sequences, approximately 15% being singletons. The sequencing input was PBMCs or a T cell subset sorted from them (not recorded which). The receptors originated from an adult woman who had mild COVID-19 (a few samples of this study predate the infection). Cell type and time point are not known.

V gene TRBV5-1 combines with J gene TRBJ2-7; TRBD2 agrees at 10 bases. The junction had 10 bases not matched to a gene; V was cut back by 5 bases and J by 2 bases. CDR1 is SGHRS, CDR2 YFSETQ, per germline. The CDR3 has 16 residues. The chain's CDR3 is CASRRGASGGTYEQYF. CDR3 DNA sequence: TGCGCCAGCAGAAGAGGAGCTAGCGGGGGCACCTACGAGCAGTACTTC.

This clonotype was picked up many times. V is TRBV12-3 or TRBV12-4 and J is TRBJ2-2; 7 bases match TRBD2. The CDR3 length is 16 residues. Trimming removed 1 base from V and 4 bases from J; junction bases left unmatched: 6. Here the CDR3 reads CASSLEGGRFTGELFF. CDR3 nucleotide sequence: TGTGCCAGCAGTTTAGAGGGAGGGCGGTTCACCGGGGAGCTGTTTTTT.

J is TRBJ2-7 and V is TRBV6-2 or TRBV6-3; TRBD2 matches at 13 bases. The CDR3 sequence is 15 residues long. J gave up 2 bases and V 8 bases, and 6 bases lay outside the gene matches. Germline loops: CDR1 MNHEY, CDR2 SVGEGT. CDR3 sequence: CASCRLAGGAYEQYF. The CDR3 region has the DNA TGTGCCAGCTGCAGACTAGCGGGAGGCGCCTACGAGCAGTACTTC.

This clonotype was seen a handful of times. The chain is built from TRBV18 and TRBJ2-7; D is unresolved. Trimming stripped 2 bases from V and 0 bases from J, with 11 bases between. The CDR3 contains 15 residues. Germline values: CDR1 KGHSH, CDR2 LQKENI. CDR3 loop: CASSPFGGSSYEQYF. DNA for the CDR3: TGTGCCAGCTCACCATTCGGCGGTAGCTCCTACGAGCAGTACTTC.

The rearrangement uses TRBV6-5 and TRBJ1-1; D gene unclear. The V gene's germline CDR1 is MNHEY and CDR2 SVGAGI. V shed 0 bases and J shed 0 bases, with 8 bases lying between them. This CDR3 spans 15 amino acids. The CDR3 loop reads CASSYSRGLNTEAFF. In DNA form, the CDR3 reads TGTGCCAGCAGTTACTCGAGAGGGCTGAACACTGAAGCTTTCTTT.

The sample holds a few counts of this clonotype. Written as DNA, the CDR3 is TGCGCCAGCAGCGGGGCAGGCCTTGAAGCTTTCTTT. Its translation is CASSGAGLEAFF. The V call is TRBV4-1, the J call TRBJ1-1; tentative D call: TRBD1 (5 bases). The germline V and J ends were trimmed by 5 bases and 7 bases, with 11 bases remaining between them. CDR3 length: 12 amino acids. Per the germline V gene, CDR1 is MGHRA and CDR2 is YSYEKL.

In this sample, this clonotype turned up a few times. The chain uses TRBV10-3 and TRBJ2-3; TRBD2 aligns across 9 bases. There are 17 residues in the CDR3. Germline trimming cut 2 bases from V and 1 base from J; bases unmatched to any gene: 7. Germline CDR1 is ENHRY and CDR2 is SYGVKD. CDR3 loop: CAISEGTSGLRTDTQYF. The CDR3 coding sequence is TGTGCCATCAGTGAGGGAACTAGCGGGCTTCGCACAGATACGCAGTATTTT.

This clonotype was recorded at least ten times. V is TRBV4-2 and J is TRBJ2-7, with 8 bases aligning to TRBD2. Germline loops: CDR1 LGHNA, CDR2 YNFKEQ. The trim removed 0 bases at V and 3 bases at J, leaving 4 bases unmatched. The CDR3 is 15 residues long. This chain's CDR3 is CASSQDGGRIYEQYF. The CDR3 nucleotides are TGTGCCAGCAGCCAAGACGGCGGGAGGATCTACGAGCAGTACTTC.

CDR3 residues: CASSTGLGYGYTF. CDR3 sequence (DNA): TGTGCCAGCTCTACAGGGTTGGGTTATGGCTACACCTTC. The chain couples TRBV19 to TRBJ1-2; D might be TRBD1 (6 bases). The CDR3 has 13 residues. The germline V gene has CDR1 LNHDA and CDR2 SQIVND (reference sequence). Deletions cut 9 bases from V and 5 bases from J, with 16 bases between.

V usage is TRBV7-9 and J usage is TRBJ1-4; TRBD1 is a possible D gene (5 bases). Trimming removed 1 base from V and 0 bases from J, with 6 bases in between. CDR3 size: 15 residues. Germline V gene lookup returns CDR1 SEHNR and CDR2 FQNEAQ (reference sequence). CDR3 residues: CASSLGTTTNEKLFF. The DNA for the CDR3 is TGTGCCAGCAGCTTAGGGACAACAACTAATGAAAAACTGTTTTTT.

This clonotype has only a few counts. This sequence joins TRBV29-1 and TRBJ2-5; TRBD1 matches at 9 bases. Germline lookup yields CDR1 SQVTM and CDR2 ANQGSEA. The CDR3 loop spans 15 amino acids. Trimming cost V 1 base and J 2 bases; bases outside gene matches: 5. CDR3 sequence: CSVEGDRENQETQYF. CDR3 sequence (DNA): TGCAGCGTTGAAGGGGACAGGGAGAATCAAGAGACCCAGTACTTC.

This clonotype has more than one count but fewer than ten. The V and J genes are TRBV7-2 and TRBJ2-5; D is unresolved. CDR1 is SGHTA, CDR2 FQGNSA, per germline. The CDR3 contains 13 residues. V was shortened by 1 base and J by 5 bases, with 8 bases between the two germline ends. The DNA of the CDR3 is TGTGCCAGCAGCTTAGTGGTTAGGGAGACCCAGTACTTC. It specifies CASSLVVRETQYF.

This clonotype has only a few counts. The chain has TRBV6-5 and TRBJ1-6, with D perhaps matching TRBD1 (5 bases). Trimming took off 5 bases at V and 3 bases at J, with 11 bases between the two ends. Germline CDR1 reads MNHEY; CDR2 reads SVGAGI. The CDR3 sequence is 15 residues long. The CDR3 DNA reads TGTGCCAGCAGTGCTAGGGGCGTCTATAATTCACCCCTCCACTTT. It yields the protein CASSARGVYNSPLHF.

The sample holds a few counts of this clonotype. V and J are TRBV7-9 and TRBJ1-2, with TRBD1 as a possible D gene (5 bases). Germline CDR1 is SEHNR and CDR2 is FQNEAQ (reference sequence). The CDR3 is 18 amino acids. Trimming pared 1 base from V and 4 bases from J, leaving 22 bases between. CDR3 residues: CASSLGQGRTEQTYGYTF. The CDR3 nucleotides read TGTGCCAGCAGCTTAGGTCAGGGCAGGACGGAACAAACCTATGGCTACACCTTC.

The chain couples TRBV29-1 to TRBJ2-1; TRBD2 matches 9 bases. In germline, CDR1 is SQVTM, CDR2 ANQGSEA. The CDR3 is made up of 14 amino acids. Trimming at V came to 7 bases and at J to 5 bases, leaving 9 bases not matched to a gene. CDR3 coding DNA: TGCAGCGCCATTAGCGGGAGCGGCGACAATGAGCAGTTCTTC. It encodes CSAISGSGDNEQFF.

The chain employs TRBV19 and TRBJ1-3, with TRBD1 matching over 7 bases. Germline loops: CDR1 LNHDA, CDR2 SQIVND (reference sequence). Trimming removed 5 bases from V and 0 bases from J; junction bases left unmatched: 4. This CDR3 region has 15 residues. The CDR3 region is CASSATGISGNTIYF. CDR3 DNA: TGTGCCAGTAGTGCGACAGGGATCTCTGGAAACACCATATATTTT.

CDR3 residues: CSARDYLNEKLFF. The CDR3 nucleotides read TGCAGTGCTAGAGACTACTTGAATGAAAAACTGTTTTTT. The chain carries TRBV20-1 and TRBJ1-4, with D uncertain. CDR1 DFQATT and CDR2 SNEGSKA come from the germline V gene (reference sequence). Trimming pared 0 bases from V and 5 bases from J, leaving 7 bases between. This CDR3 spans 13 amino acids.

The CDR3 DNA follows: TGTGCCAGCAGCGTAGCTGTTAGCTCCTACAATGAGCAGTTCTTC. Translation gives CASSVAVSSYNEQFF. This rearrangement joins TRBV9 to TRBJ2-1; D is undetermined. Trimming stripped 0 bases from V and 0 bases from J, with 7 bases between. The CDR3 is 15 amino acids. Germline V CDR1 and CDR2: SGDLS, YYNGEE.

This CDR3 reads CATSDASQGYQPQHF. Here the CDR3 DNA reads TGTGCCACCAGTGACGCAAGCCAGGGCTATCAGCCCCAGCATTTT. This sequence joins TRBV24-1 and TRBJ1-5; a possible D gene is TRBD1 (5 bases). The CDR3 runs 15 residues. Trimming stripped 4 bases from V and 5 bases from J, with 14 bases between. The germline V gene encodes CDR1 KGHDR and CDR2 SFDVKD.

In its sample, this clonotype was seen a few times. V usage is TRBV7-8 and J usage is TRBJ2-1; D gene uncertain. Germline-derived CDR1 and CDR2 are SGHVS and FQNEAQ. The CDR3 has 12 residues. Trimming shortened V by 2 bases and J by 8 bases, and 7 bases separated the two germline ends. The CDR3 DNA follows: TGTGCCAGCAGCTTACGGTCGTATGAGCAGTTCTTC. Translated: CASSLRSYEQFF.

V usage is TRBV7-9 and J usage is TRBJ2-2; D unresolved. This CDR3 contains 13 residues. CDR1 is SEHNR and CDR2 is FQNEAQ in the germline V gene (reference sequence). V was shortened by 1 base and J by 6 bases, with 6 bases between the two germline ends. The CDR3 here is CASSLGVAGELFF. In DNA form, the CDR3 reads TGTGCCAGCAGCTTAGGGGTCGCCGGGGAGCTGTTTTTT.

This clonotype was counted a few times. As DNA, the CDR3 is TGCAGTGCGCAGACTAGCGAACACACCGGGGAGCTGTTTTTT. Translated: CSAQTSEHTGELFF. This chain links TRBV20-1 with TRBJ2-2; 8 nucleotides match TRBD2. The germline gives CDR1 DFQATT, CDR2 SNEGSKA (reference sequence). This CDR3 contains 14 residues. The junction had 6 bases not matched to a gene; V was cut back by 6 bases and J by 3 bases.

This chain connects TRBV11-3 to TRBJ2-7; tentatively, D is TRBD1 or TRBD2 (5 bases each). Germline V gene sequence: CDR1 SGHNT, CDR2 YENEEA. This CDR3 contains 15 residues. Trimming cost V 5 bases and J 0 bases, with 14 bases left between them. CDR3 loop: CASSQPGTGSYEQYF. CDR3 coding DNA: TGTGCCAGCAGCCAGCCCGGGACGGGCTCCTACGAGCAGTACTTC.

This clonotype showed up just a few times. The chain is built from TRBV6-6 and TRBJ2-1; perhaps TRBD2 as D (5 bases). From germline, CDR1 is MNHNY and CDR2 SVGAGI (reference sequence). V gave up 4 bases and J gave up 3 bases, with 13 bases separating them. The CDR3 is 15 amino acids. The DNA for the CDR3 is TGTGCCAGCAGTTCTTACAGCGGAAGCTACAATGAGCAGTTCTTC. It is translated as CASSSYSGSYNEQFF.